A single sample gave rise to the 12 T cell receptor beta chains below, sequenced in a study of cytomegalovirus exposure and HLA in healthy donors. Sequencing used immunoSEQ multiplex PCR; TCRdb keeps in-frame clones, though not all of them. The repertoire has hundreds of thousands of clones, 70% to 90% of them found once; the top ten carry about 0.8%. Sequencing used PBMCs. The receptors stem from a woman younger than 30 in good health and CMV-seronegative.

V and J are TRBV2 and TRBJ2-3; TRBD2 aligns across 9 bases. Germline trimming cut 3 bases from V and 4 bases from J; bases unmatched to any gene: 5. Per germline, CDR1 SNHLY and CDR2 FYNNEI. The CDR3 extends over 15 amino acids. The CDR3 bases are TGTGCCAGCAGTGACCCTAGCGGGGCTTCAGATACGCAGTATTTT. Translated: CASSDPSGASDTQYF.

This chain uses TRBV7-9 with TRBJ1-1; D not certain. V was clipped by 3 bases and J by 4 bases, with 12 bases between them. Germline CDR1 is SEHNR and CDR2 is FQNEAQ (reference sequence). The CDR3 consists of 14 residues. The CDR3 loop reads CASSLAGYGTEAFF. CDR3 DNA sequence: TGTGCCAGCAGCTTGGCGGGGTATGGCACTGAAGCTTTCTTT.

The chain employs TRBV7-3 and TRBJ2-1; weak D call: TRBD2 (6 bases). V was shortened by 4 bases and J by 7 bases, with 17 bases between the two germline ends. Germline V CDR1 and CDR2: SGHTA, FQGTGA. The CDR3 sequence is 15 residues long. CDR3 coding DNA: TGTGCCAGCAGCTCCACTAGCACCTCTCGGAATGAGCAGTTCTTC. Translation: CASSSTSTSRNEQFF. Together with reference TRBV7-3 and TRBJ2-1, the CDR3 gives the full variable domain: GAGVSQTPSNKVTEKGKYVELRCDPISGHTALYWYRQSLGQGPEFLIYFQGTGAADDSGLPNDRFFAVRPEGSVSTLKIQRTERGDSAVYLCASSSTSTSRNEQFFGPGTRLTVL.

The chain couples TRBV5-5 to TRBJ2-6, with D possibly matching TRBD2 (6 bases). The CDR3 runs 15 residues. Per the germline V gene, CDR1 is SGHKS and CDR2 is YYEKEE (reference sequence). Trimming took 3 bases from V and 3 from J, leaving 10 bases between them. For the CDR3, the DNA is TGTGCCAGCAGCTACAGGAGGGATGGGGCCAACGTCCTGACTTTC. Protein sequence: CASSYRRDGANVLTF.

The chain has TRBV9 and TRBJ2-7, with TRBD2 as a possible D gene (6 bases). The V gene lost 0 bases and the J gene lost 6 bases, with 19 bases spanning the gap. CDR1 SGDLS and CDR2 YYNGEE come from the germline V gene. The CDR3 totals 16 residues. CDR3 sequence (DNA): TGTGCCAGCAGCGTAGGACTAGGGCCAACCTGGGTCGAGCAGTACTTC. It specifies CASSVGLGPTWVEQYF.

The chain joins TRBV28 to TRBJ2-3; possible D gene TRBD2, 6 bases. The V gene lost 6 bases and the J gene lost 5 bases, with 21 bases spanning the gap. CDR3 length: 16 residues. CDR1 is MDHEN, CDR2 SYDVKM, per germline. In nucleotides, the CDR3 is TGTGCCAGCAGCCACCTTGGAGGGACCCACAGAGATACGCAGTATTTT. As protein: CASSHLGGTHRDTQYF.

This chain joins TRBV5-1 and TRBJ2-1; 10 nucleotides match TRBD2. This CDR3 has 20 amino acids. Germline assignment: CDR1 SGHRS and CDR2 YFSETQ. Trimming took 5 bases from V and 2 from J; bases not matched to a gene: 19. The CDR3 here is CASSWRGVGVSGRAYNEQFF. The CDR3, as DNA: TGCGCCAGCAGTTGGAGGGGAGTAGGGGTGAGCGGGAGGGCCTACAATGAGCAGTTCTTC.

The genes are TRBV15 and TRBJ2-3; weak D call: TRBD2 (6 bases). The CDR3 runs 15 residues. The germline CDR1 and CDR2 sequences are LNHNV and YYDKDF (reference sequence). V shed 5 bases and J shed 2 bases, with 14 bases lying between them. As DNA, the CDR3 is TGTGCCACCAGCGGGGGACTGATTGTCACAGATACGCAGTATTTT. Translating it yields CATSGGLIVTDTQYF.

This CDR3 reads CASSIPIQGAKQPQHF. As DNA, the CDR3 is TGTGCCAGTAGTATCCCGATACAGGGGGCGAAACAGCCCCAGCATTTT. V usage is TRBV19 and J usage is TRBJ1-5; TRBD1 matches at 9 bases. The CDR3 covers 16 residues. J gave up 7 bases and V 3 bases, and 10 bases lay outside the gene matches. Germline CDR1 is LNHDA and CDR2 is SQIVND (reference sequence).

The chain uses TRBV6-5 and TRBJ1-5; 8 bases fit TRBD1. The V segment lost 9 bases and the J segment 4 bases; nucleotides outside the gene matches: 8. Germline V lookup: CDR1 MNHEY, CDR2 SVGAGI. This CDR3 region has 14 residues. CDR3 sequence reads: CASSGQGVNQPQHF. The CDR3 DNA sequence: TGTGCCAGTTCCGGACAGGGAGTGAATCAGCCCCAGCATTTT.

The CDR3 bases are TGTGCCAGCTCATCCGGGGAGGGCGCTGAAGCTTTCTTT. This gives the protein CASSSGEGAEAFF. The gene calls are TRBV18 and TRBJ1-1, with D unclear. The CDR3 runs to 13 residues. Germline values: CDR1 KGHSH, CDR2 LQKENI. V lost 5 bases to trimming and J lost 6 bases, with 13 bases between them.

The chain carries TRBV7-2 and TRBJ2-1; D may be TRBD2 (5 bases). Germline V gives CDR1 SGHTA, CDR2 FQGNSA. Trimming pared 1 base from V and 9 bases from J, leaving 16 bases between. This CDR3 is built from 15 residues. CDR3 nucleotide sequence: TGTGCCAGCAGCTTAGGAGGGTGGGCCAGCGCTGAGCAGTTCTTC. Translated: CASSLGGWASAEQFF.